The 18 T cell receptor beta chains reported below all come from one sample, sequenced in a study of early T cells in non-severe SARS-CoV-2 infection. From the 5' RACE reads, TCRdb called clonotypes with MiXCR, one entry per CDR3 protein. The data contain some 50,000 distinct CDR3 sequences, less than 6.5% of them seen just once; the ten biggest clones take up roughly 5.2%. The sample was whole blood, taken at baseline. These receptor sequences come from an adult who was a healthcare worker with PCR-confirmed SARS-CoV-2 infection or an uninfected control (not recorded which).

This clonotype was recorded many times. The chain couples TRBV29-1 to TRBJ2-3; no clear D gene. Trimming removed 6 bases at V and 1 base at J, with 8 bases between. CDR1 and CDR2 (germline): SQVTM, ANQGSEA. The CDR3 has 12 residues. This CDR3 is CSVAEGTDTQYF. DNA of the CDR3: TGCAGCGTCGCAGAGGGCACAGATACGCAGTATTTT.

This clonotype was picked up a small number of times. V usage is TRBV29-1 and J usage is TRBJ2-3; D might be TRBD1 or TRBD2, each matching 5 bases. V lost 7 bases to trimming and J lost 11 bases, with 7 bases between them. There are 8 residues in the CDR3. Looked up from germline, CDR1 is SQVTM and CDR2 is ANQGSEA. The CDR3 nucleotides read TGCAGCGCTGGGGGGCAGTATTTT. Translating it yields CSAGGQYF.

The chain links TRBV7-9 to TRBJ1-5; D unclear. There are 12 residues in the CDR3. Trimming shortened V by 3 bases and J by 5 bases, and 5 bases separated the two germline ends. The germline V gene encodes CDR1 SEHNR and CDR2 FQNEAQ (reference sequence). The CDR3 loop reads CASSLNDQPQHF. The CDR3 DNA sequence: TGTGCCAGCAGCTTGAACGATCAGCCCCAGCATTTT.

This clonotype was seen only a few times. Written as DNA, the CDR3 is TGTGCCAGCAGCTTGTGGACAGGAACGGCAGAGCAGCCCCAGCATTTT. Protein sequence: CASSLWTGTAEQPQHF. V usage is TRBV7-9 and J usage is TRBJ1-5, with 7 positions matching TRBD1. The CDR3 extends over 16 amino acids. CDR1 and CDR2 from the germline V gene are SEHNR and FQNEAQ (reference sequence). With 3 bases clipped from V and 7 bases from J, the junction kept 12 bases outside the gene matches.

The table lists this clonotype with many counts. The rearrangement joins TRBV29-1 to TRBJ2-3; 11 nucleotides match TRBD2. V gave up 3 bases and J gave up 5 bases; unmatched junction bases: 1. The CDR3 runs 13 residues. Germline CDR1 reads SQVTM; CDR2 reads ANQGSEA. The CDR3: CSVDGLAGDTQYF. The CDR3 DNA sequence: TGCAGCGTTGACGGACTAGCGGGAGATACGCAGTATTTT.

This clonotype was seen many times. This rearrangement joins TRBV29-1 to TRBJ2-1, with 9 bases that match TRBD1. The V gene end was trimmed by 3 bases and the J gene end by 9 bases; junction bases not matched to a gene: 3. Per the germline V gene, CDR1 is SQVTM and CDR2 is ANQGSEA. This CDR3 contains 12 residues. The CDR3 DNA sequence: TGCAGCGTTGACGGACAGGGGACTGAGCAGTTCTTC. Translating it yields CSVDGQGTEQFF.

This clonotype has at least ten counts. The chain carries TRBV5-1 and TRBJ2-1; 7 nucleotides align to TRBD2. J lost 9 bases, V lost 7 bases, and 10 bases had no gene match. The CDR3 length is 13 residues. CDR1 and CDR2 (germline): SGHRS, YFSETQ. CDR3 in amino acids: CASSVGGLLEQFF. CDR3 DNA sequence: TGCGCCAGCTCAGTGGGAGGGCTCCTTGAGCAGTTCTTC.

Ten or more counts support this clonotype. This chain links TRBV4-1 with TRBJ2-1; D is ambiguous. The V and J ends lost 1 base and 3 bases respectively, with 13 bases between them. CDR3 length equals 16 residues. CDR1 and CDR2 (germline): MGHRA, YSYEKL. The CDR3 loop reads CASSQVNLVHYNEQFF. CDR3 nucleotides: TGCGCCAGCAGCCAAGTGAATCTTGTCCACTACAATGAGCAGTTCTTC.

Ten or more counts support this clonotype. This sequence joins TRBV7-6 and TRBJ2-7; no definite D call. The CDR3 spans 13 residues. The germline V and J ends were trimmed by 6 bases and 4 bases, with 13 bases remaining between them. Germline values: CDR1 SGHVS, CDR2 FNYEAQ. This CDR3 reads CASSTDASYEQYF. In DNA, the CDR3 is TGTGCCAGCAGTACGGACGCATCATACGAGCAGTACTTC.

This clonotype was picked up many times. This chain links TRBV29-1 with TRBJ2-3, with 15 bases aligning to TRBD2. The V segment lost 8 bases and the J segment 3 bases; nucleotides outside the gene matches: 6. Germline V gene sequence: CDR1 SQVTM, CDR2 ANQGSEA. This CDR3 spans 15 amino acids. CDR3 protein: CSSAGTSGRTDTQYF. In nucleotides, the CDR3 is TGCAGCTCAGCCGGGACTAGCGGGAGGACAGATACGCAGTATTTT.

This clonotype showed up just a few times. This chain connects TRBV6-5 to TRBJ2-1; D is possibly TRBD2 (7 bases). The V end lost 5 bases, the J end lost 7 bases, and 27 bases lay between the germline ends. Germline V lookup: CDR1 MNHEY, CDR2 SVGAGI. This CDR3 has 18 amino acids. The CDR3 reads CASSRGGPGSSGPNEQFF. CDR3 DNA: TGTGCCAGCAGTCGCGGGGGCCCCGGGTCATCGGGACCTAATGAGCAGTTCTTC.

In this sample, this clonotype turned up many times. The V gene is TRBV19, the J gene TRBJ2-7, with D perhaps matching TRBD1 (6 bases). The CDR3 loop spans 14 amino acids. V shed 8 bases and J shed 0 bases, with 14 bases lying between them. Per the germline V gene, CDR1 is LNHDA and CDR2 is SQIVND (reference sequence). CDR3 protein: CASRLDRSSYEQYF. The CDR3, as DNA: TGTGCCAGTCGCTTAGACAGGAGCTCCTACGAGCAGTACTTC.

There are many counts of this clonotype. In DNA, the CDR3 is TGTGCCAGCAGACCGGGACAGGGGGCTTACAATGAGCAGTTCTTC. Translation: CASRPGQGAYNEQFF. The chain joins TRBV28 to TRBJ2-1; 12 bases agree with TRBD1. Germline CDR1 MDHEN, CDR2 SYDVKM. With 6 bases clipped from V and 4 bases from J, the junction kept 4 bases outside the gene matches. The CDR3 spans 15 residues.

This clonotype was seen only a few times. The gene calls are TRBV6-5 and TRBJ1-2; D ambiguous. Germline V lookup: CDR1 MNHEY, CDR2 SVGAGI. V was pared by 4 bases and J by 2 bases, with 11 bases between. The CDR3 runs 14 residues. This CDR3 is CASSSVGLNYGYTF. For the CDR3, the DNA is TGTGCCAGCAGTTCCGTTGGGCTGAACTATGGCTACACCTTC.

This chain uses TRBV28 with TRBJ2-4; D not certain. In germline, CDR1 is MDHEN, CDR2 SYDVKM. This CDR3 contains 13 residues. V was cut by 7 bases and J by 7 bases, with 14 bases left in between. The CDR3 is CASTPVPPNIQYF. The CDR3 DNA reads TGTGCCAGCACCCCAGTCCCCCCCAACATTCAGTACTTC.

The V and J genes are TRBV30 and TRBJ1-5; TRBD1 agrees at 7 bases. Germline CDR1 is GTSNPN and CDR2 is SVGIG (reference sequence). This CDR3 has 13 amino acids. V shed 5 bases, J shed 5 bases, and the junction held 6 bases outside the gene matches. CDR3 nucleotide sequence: TGTGCCTGGGACAGGGACCAGGATCAGCCCCAGCATTTT. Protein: CAWDRDQDQPQHF. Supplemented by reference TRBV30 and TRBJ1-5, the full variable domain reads SQTIHQWPATLVQPVGSPLSLECTVEGTSNPNLYWYRQAAGRGLQLLFYSVGIGQISSEVPQNLSASRPQDRQFILSSKKLLLSDSGFYLCAWDRDQDQPQHFGDGTRLSIL.

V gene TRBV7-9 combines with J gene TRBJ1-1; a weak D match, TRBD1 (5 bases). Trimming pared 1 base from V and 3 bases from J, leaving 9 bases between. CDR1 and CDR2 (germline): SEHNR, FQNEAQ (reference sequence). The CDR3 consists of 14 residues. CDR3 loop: CASSLVGHYTEAFF. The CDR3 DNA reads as TGTGCCAGCAGCTTAGTCGGACATTACACTGAAGCTTTCTTT.

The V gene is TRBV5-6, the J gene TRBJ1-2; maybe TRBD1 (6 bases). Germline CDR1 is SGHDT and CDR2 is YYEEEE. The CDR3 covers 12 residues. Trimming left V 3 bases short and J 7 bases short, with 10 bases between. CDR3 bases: TGTGCCAGCAGCTCCGGACAGCCTGGCTACACCTTC. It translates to CASSSGQPGYTF.